Each of the 2 T cell receptor beta chains below was sequenced from the same sample in a study of OX40 agonist ivuxolimab in advanced cancers. TCRdb's table, derived via immunoSEQ multiplex PCR, lists solely in-frame clones and lacks some. Seen here are some 17,000 clones, about 83% observed once, and the top ten hold around 15%. The sequencing used CD4+ or CD8+ T cells sorted from blood, collected in a trial of the OX40 agonist ivuxolimab. The receptors come from an adult with an advanced solid tumor such as melanoma, head and neck, liver or kidney cancer.

The chain employs TRBV15 and TRBJ1-2, with 10 bases lining up with TRBD1. The CDR3 totals 13 residues. V dropped 6 bases and J dropped 8; count of bases not matched to a gene: 6. CDR1 and CDR2 from the germline V gene are LNHNV and YYDKDF (reference sequence). CDR3 DNA: TGTGCCACCAGTTTGGACAGGGGGATCGGCTACACCTTC. Its translation: CATSLDRGIGYTF.

The chain recombines TRBV14 with TRBJ2-1; 10 positions match TRBD2. Germline CDR1 and CDR2: SGHDN and FVKESK. Trimming cost V 2 bases and J 2 bases; bases outside gene matches: 3. The CDR3 is 16 residues long. The CDR3 loop reads CASSQQGLATYNEQFF. CDR3 bases: TGTGCCAGCAGCCAACAGGGACTAGCGACCTACAATGAGCAGTTCTTC.